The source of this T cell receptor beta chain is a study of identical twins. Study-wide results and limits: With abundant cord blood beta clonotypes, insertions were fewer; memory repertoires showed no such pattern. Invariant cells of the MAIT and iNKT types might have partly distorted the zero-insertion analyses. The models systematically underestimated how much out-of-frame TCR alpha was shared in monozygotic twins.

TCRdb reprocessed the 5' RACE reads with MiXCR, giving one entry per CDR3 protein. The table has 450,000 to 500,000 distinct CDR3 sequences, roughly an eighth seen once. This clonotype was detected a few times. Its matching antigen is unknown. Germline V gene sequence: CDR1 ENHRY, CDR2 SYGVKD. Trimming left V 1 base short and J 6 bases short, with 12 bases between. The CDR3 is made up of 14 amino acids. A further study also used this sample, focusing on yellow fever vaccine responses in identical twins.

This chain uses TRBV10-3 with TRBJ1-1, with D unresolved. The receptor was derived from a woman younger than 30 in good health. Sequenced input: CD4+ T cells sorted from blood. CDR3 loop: CAISELGMKAEAFF. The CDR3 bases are TGTGCCATCAGTGAGTTAGGAATGAAAGCTGAAGCTTTCTTT.